The subject of this entry is one T cell receptor (beta chain). Its target is unknown. One entry per CDR3 protein results from TCRdb running MiXCR on the 5' RACE reads. Among fewer than 500,000 distinct CDR3 sequences, over 11% were seen once, and the ten largest hold approximately 1%. Losses at the gene ends were 3 bases for V and 3 bases for J; bases not matched to a gene: 11. The CDR3 is 16 residues long. The source of the sample is a study of identical twins. Study-level findings and limits: Those out-of-frame alpha sequences shared by twins showed an excess of low generation probability.

These data were also filed under a second study, of yellow fever vaccine responses in identical twins.

The rearrangement uses TRBV12-3 or TRBV12-4 and TRBJ2-7; 7 bases are shared with TRBD2. The specimen sequenced was CD4+ T cells sorted from blood. This TCR derives from a young woman in good health. The CDR3 DNA sequence: TGTGCCAGCAGTTTTCGGGCGGCTAGCGGCATCTACGAGCAGTACTTC. Encoded protein: CASSFRAASGIYEQYF.